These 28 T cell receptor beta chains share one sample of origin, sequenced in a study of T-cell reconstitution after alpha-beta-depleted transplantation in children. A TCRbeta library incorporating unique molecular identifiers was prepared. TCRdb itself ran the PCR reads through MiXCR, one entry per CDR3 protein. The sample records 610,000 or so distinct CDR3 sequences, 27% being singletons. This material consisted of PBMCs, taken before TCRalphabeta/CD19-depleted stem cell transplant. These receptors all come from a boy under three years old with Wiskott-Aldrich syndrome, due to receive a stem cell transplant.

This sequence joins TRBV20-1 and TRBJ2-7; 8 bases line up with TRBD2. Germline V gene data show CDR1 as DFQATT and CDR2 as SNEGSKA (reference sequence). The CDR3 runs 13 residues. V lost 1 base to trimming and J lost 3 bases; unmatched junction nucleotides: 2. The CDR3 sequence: CSARALAGYEQYF. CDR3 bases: TGCAGTGCTAGAGCGCTAGCGGGCTACGAGCAGTACTTC.

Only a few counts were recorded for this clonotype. The CDR3 DNA reads TGCAGTGCTAGAGTCCCAGGGGGGAGTGGGTACAATGAGCAGTTCTTC. Its protein product is CSARVPGGSGYNEQFF. The chain uses TRBV20-1 and TRBJ2-1; D possibly corresponds to TRBD1 (7 bases). Per germline, CDR1 DFQATT and CDR2 SNEGSKA (reference sequence). CDR3 size: 16 residues. Trimming pared 1 base from V and 4 bases from J, leaving 17 bases between.

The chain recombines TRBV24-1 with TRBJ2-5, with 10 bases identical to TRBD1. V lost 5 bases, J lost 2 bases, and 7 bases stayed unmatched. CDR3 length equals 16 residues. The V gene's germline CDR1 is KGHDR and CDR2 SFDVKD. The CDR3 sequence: CATSGGTGAAQETQYF. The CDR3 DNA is TGTGCCACCAGTGGTGGGACAGGGGCCGCACAAGAGACCCAGTACTTC.

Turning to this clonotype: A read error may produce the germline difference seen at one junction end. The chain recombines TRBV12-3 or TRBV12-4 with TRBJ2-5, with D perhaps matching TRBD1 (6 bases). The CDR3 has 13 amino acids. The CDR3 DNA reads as TGTGCCGGCAGTTCCGGGACAAAGGAGACCCAGTACTTC. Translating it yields CAGSSGTKETQYF.

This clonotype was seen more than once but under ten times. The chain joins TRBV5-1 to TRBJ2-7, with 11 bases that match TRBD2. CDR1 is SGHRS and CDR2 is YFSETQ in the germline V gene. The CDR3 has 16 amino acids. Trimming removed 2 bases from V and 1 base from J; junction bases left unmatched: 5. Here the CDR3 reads CASSFLTSGGSYEQYF. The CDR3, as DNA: TGCGCCAGCAGCTTCTTAACTAGCGGGGGTTCCTACGAGCAGTACTTC.

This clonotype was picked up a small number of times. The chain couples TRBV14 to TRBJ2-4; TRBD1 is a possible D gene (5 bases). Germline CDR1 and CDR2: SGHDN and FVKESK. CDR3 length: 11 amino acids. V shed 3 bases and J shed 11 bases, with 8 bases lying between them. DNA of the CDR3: TGTGCCAGCAGCCACACAGGTGTTCAGTACTTC. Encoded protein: CASSHTGVQYF.

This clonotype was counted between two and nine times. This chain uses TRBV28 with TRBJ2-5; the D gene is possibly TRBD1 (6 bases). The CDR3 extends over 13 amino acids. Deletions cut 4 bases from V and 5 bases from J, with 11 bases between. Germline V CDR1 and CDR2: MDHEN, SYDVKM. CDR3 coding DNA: TGTGCCAGCAGTTACAACAGGGATGAGACCCAGTACTTC. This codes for CASSYNRDETQYF.

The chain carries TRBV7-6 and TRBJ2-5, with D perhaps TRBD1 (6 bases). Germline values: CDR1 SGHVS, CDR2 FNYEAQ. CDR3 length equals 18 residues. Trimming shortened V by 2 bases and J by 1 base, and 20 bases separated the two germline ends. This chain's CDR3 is CASSLIGRGARFQETQYF. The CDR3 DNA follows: TGTGCCAGCAGCTTAATCGGCAGGGGAGCCCGATTCCAAGAGACCCAGTACTTC.

The CDR3 here is CASSFWTGGVSGANVLTF. CDR3 DNA: TGCGCCAGCAGCTTCTGGACAGGGGGCGTCTCTGGGGCCAACGTCCTGACTTTC. The chain has TRBV5-1 and TRBJ2-6; 11 bases match TRBD1. Germline-derived CDR1 and CDR2 are SGHRS and YFSETQ. With V trimmed by 2 bases and J by 0 bases, 4 bases remained unmatched. CDR3 length equals 18 residues.

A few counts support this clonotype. The chain's CDR3 is CASSPATFNYGYTF. The CDR3 coding sequence is TGTGCCAGCTCACCAGCGACATTTAACTATGGCTACACCTTC. The chain has TRBV18 and TRBJ1-2; the D is unclear. This CDR3 contains 14 residues. Trimming stripped 2 bases from V and 1 base from J, with 8 bases between. CDR1 and CDR2 from the germline V gene are KGHSH and LQKENI.

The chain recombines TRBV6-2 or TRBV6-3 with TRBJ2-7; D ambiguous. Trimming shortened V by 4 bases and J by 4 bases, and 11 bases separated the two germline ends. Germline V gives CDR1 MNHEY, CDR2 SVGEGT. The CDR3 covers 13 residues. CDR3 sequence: CASSFPIFYEQYF. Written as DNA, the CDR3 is TGTGCCAGCAGTTTCCCCATTTTTTACGAGCAGTACTTC.

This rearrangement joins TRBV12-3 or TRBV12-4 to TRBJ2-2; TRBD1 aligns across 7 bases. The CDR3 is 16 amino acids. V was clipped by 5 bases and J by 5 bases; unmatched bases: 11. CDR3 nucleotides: TGTGCCAGCAGTCGGACAGGCCGCACAGGGACCGGGGAGCTGTTTTTT. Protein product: CASSRTGRTGTGELFF.

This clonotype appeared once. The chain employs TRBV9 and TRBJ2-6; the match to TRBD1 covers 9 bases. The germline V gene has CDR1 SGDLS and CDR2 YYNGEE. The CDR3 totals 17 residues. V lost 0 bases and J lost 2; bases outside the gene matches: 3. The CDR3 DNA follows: TGTGCCAGCAGCGTAGCAACAGGGGGCACTGGGGCCAACGTCCTGACTTTC. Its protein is CASSVATGGTGANVLTF.

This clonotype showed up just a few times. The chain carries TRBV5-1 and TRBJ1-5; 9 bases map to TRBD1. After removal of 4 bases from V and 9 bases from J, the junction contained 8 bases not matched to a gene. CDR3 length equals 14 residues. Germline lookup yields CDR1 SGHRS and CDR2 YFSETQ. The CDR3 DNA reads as TGCGCCAGCAGCCTAAGGACAGGGGAAGGGCCCCAGCATTTT. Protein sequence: CASSLRTGEGPQHF.

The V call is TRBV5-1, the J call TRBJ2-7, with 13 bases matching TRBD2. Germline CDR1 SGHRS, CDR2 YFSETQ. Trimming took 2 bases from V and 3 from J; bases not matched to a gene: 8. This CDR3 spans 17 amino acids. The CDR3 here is CASSFGLAGEMSYEQYF. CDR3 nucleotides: TGCGCCAGCAGCTTCGGACTAGCGGGAGAAATGAGCTACGAGCAGTACTTC.

CDR3 sequence reads: CASSPSGVWVRGAFF. Written as DNA, the CDR3 is TGTGCCAGCAGCCCGAGCGGGGTCTGGGTTAGGGGAGCTTTCTTT. V gene TRBV7-9 combines with J gene TRBJ1-1; D perhaps matches TRBD1 (5 bases). This CDR3 is built from 15 residues. The germline CDR1 and CDR2 sequences are SEHNR and FQNEAQ (reference sequence). Between the trimmed V and J ends, which lost 5 bases and 10 bases, there was a span of 23 bases.

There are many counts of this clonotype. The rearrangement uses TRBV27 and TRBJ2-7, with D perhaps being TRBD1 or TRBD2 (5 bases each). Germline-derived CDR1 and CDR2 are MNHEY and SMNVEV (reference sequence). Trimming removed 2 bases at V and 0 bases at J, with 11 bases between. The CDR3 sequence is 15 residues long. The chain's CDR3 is CASSLLWDHSYEQYF. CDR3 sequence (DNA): TGTGCCAGCAGTTTACTTTGGGACCACTCCTACGAGCAGTACTTC.

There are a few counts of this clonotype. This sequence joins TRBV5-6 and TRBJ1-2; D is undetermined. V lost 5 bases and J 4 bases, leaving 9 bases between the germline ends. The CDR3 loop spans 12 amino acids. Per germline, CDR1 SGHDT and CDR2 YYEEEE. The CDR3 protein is CASRENVYGYTF. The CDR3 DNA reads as TGTGCCAGCAGGGAAAACGTCTATGGCTACACCTTC.

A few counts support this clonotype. The CDR3 DNA follows: TGCGCCAGCAGCCCCAGGACAGGCCCCATTGGCAATGAGCAGTTCTTC. This codes for CASSPRTGPIGNEQFF. The chain is built from TRBV5-1 and TRBJ2-1, with 7 positions matching TRBD1. This CDR3 spans 16 amino acids. The germline V gene has CDR1 SGHRS and CDR2 YFSETQ. V trimming: 4 bases; J trimming: 6 bases; junction bases outside the gene matches: 13.

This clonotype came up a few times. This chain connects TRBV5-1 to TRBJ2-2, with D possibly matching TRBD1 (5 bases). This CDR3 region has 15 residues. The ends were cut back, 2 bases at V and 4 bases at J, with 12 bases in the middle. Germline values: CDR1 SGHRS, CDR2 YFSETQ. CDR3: CASSLLGRGTGELFF. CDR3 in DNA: TGCGCCAGCAGCTTACTGGGGCGTGGCACCGGGGAGCTGTTTTTT.

CDR3 in amino acids: CASSSRTSGSAYNEQFF. In nucleotides, the CDR3 is TGTGCCAGCAGCTCCCGGACTAGCGGGAGCGCCTACAATGAGCAGTTCTTC. The J gene is TRBJ2-1, the V gene TRBV7-9; 13 bases are shared with TRBD2. This CDR3 has 17 residues. Germline V gives CDR1 SEHNR, CDR2 FQNEAQ (reference sequence). Trimming at V came to 4 bases and at J to 2 bases, leaving 5 bases not matched to a gene. Variable domain in full (rest from reference TRBV7-9 and TRBJ2-1): DTGVSQNPRHKITKRGQNVTFRCDPISEHNRLYWYRQTLGQGPEFLTYFQNEAQLEKSRLLSDRFSAERPKGSFSTLEIQRTEQGDSAMYLCASSSRTSGSAYNEQFFGPGTRLTVL.

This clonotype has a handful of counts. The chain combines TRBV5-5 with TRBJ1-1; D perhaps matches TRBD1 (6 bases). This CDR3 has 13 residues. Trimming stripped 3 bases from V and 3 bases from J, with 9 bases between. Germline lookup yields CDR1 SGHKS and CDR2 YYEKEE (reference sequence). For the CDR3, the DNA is TGTGCCAGCAGCTGGGGGCTGGACACTGAAGCTTTCTTT. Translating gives CASSWGLDTEAFF.

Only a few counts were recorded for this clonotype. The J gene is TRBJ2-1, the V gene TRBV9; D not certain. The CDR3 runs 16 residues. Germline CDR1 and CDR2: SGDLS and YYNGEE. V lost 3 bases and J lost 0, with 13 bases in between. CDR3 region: CASSAPSRSSYNEQFF. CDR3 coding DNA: TGTGCCAGCAGCGCTCCTTCTCGGAGCTCCTACAATGAGCAGTTCTTC.

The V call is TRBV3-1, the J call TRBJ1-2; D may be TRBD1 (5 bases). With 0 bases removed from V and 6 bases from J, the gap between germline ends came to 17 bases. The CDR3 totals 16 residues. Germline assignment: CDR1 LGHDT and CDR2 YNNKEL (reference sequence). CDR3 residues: CASSQDWQGGRNGYTF. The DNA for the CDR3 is TGTGCCAGCAGCCAAGATTGGCAGGGAGGACGGAATGGCTACACCTTC.

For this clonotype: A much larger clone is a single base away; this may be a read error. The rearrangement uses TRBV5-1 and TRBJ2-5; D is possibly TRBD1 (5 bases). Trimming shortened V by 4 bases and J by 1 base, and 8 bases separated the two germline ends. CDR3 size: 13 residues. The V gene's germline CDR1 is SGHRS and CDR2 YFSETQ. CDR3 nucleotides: TGCGCCAGCAGCGTGACAGTCCAAGAGACCCAGTACTTC. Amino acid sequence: CASSVTVQETQYF. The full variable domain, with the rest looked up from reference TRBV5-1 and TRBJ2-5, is KAGVTQTPRYLIKTRGQQVTLSCSPISGHRSVSWYQQTPGQGLQFLFEYFSETQRNKGNFPGRFSGRQFSNSRSEMNVSTLELGDSALYLCASSVTVQETQYFGPGTRLLVL.

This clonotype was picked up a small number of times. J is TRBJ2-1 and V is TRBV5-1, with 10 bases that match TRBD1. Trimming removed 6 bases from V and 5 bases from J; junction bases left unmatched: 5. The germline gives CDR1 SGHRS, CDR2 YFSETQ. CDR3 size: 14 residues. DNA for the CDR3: TGCGCCAGCACTAGGGACAGGGGTCACAATGAGCAGTTCTTC. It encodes CASTRDRGHNEQFF.

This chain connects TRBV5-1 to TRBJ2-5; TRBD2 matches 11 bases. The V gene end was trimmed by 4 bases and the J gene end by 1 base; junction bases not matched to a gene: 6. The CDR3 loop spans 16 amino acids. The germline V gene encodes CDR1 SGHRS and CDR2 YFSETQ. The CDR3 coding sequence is TGCGCCAGCAGCAGGGGGACTAGCGGAATCCAAGAGACCCAGTACTTC. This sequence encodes CASSRGTSGIQETQYF.

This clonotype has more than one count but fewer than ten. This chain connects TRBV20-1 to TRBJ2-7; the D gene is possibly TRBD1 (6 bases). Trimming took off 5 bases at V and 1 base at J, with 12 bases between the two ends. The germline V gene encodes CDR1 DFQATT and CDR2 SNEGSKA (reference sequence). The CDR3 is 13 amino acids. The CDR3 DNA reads TGCAGTGCTCCCAGGGGTGGGTCCTACGAGCAGTACTTC. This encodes CSAPRGGSYEQYF.